The 14 T cell receptor beta chains below were found in one sample sequenced in a study of a mutant IDH1 vaccine in newly diagnosed glioma. Specified time point: week 23, last vaccination. Topical imiquimod accompanied each vaccine dose, which consisted of 300 ug of mutant IDH1 20-mer peptide. Clones were read by immunoSEQ multiplex PCR, and TCRdb kept only the in-frame ones, dropping some. The sample consists of roughly 76,000 clones, around 85% of them appearing once. These receptors have no known antigen. This material consisted of PBMCs, taken from a glioma patient whose treatment included an IDH1 peptide vaccine. The receptors stem from a man aged 25 to 40 with glioma. Some clones in this sample may be carry-over from other donors' samples.

This clone has only one observation. V and J are TRBV7-8 and TRBJ2-1; 7 bases are shared with TRBD1. CDR3 size: 13 residues. With V trimmed by 5 bases and J by 14 bases, 12 bases remained unmatched. Looked up from germline, CDR1 is SGHVS and CDR2 is FQNEAQ. The CDR3 loop is CASSPSGPGQKFF. The CDR3 DNA reads TGTGCCAGCAGCCCATCCGGTCCGGGACAGAAGTTCTTC.

Of note for this clone: An end of the junction differs from the germline gene, which may be a read error. The rearrangement links TRBV11-2 to TRBJ2-7, with a tentative D call TRBD1 (5 bases). Germline values: CDR1 SGHAT, CDR2 FQNNGV. The CDR3 loop spans 13 amino acids. CDR3 amino acids: CASSFSQGYEQYF. The CDR3 DNA follows: TGCGCCAGCAGCTTCTCGCAGGGCTACGAGCAGTACTTC. Based on the CDR3 plus reference TRBV11-2 and TRBJ2-7, the full variable domain is EAGVAQSPRYKIIEKRQSVAFWCNPISGHATLYWYQQILGQGPKLLIQFQNNGVVDDSQLPKDRFSAERLKGVDSTLKIQPAKLEDSAVYLCASSFSQGYEQYFGPGTRLTVT.

The chain is built from TRBV7-2 and TRBJ2-5; D gene unclear. Trimming removed 4 bases from V and 3 bases from J, with 3 bases in between. The CDR3 covers 11 residues. Germline V gene lookup returns CDR1 SGHTA and CDR2 FQGNSA. The CDR3 loop is CASSSEETQYF. As DNA, the CDR3 is TGTGCCAGCAGCTCTGAAGAGACCCAGTACTTC.

V gene TRBV7-3 combines with J gene TRBJ2-5; D is uncertain. Germline V lookup: CDR1 SGHTA, CDR2 FQGTGA. Trimming took off 5 bases at V and 1 base at J, with 2 bases between the two ends. This CDR3 comprises 11 residues. The CDR3 here is CASSPQETQYF. CDR3 bases: TGTGCCAGCAGCCCCCAAGAGACCCAGTACTTC. Full variable domain (missing parts from reference TRBV7-3 and TRBJ2-5): GAGVSQTPSNKVTEKGKYVELRCDPISGHTALYWYRQSLGQGPEFLIYFQGTGAADDSGLPNDRFFAVRPEGSVSTLKIQRTERGDSAVYLCASSPQETQYFGPGTRLLVL.

The sample holds one count of this clone. The rearrangement links TRBV7-8 to TRBJ2-6; no reliable D call. The V and J ends lost 8 bases and 2 bases respectively, with 7 bases between them. This CDR3 spans 13 amino acids. The V gene's germline CDR1 is SGHVS and CDR2 FQNEAQ. This chain's CDR3 is CASLGTGANVLTF. As DNA, the CDR3 is TGTGCCAGCCTTGGCACTGGGGCCAACGTCCTGACTTTC.

The V call is TRBV13, the J call TRBJ1-2; a possible D gene is TRBD1 (5 bases). The germline V gene encodes CDR1 PRHDT and CDR2 FYEKMQ (reference sequence). The CDR3 has 14 residues. Trimming removed 6 bases from V and 8 bases from J, with 19 bases in between. The CDR3 region is CASSHRRDRGGYTF. CDR3 DNA: TGTGCCAGCAGTCATAGACGGGACCGCGGGGGCTACACCTTC.

The rearrangement uses TRBV7-3 and TRBJ2-2; D is ambiguous. The CDR3 loop spans 14 amino acids. Germline CDR1 reads SGHTA; CDR2 reads FQGTGA. Trimming shortened V by 2 bases and J by 4 bases, and 8 bases separated the two germline ends. CDR3 DNA sequence: TGTGCCAGCAGCTTAGGGCCCACCACCGGGGAGCTGTTTTTT. Translating it yields CASSLGPTTGELFF.

In this sample, this clone turned up once. This chain uses TRBV7-2 with TRBJ2-1; perhaps TRBD1 as D (5 bases). Trimming took off 5 bases at V and 1 base at J, with 15 bases between the two ends. The CDR3 has 16 residues. Germline-derived CDR1 and CDR2 are SGHTA and FQGNSA. CDR3 region: CASSVRGSSSYNEQFF. CDR3 nucleotide sequence: TGTGCCAGCAGCGTTAGGGGATCGAGTTCCTACAATGAGCAGTTCTTC.

This sequence joins TRBV5-1 and TRBJ2-1; TRBD2 aligns across 8 bases. Germline V gives CDR1 SGHRS, CDR2 YFSETQ. V was clipped by 0 bases and J by 6 bases; unmatched bases: 2. The CDR3 covers 14 residues. The CDR3 coding sequence is TGCGCCAGCAGCTTGGAAGCGGGAGTCAATGAGCAGTTCTTC. Translating gives CASSLEAGVNEQFF.

This clone has a handful of counts. This chain joins TRBV11-2 and TRBJ2-7; possible D gene TRBD2, 5 bases. V was cut by 7 bases and J by 3 bases, with 16 bases left in between. There are 14 residues in the CDR3. CDR1 and CDR2 from the germline V gene are SGHAT and FQNNGV. The CDR3 is CASTSFLALYEQYF. CDR3 in DNA: TGTGCCAGCACCTCGTTTCTAGCTCTCTACGAGCAGTACTTC.

The J gene is TRBJ1-6, the V gene TRBV5-5; 8 bases map to TRBD1. V lost 0 bases, J lost 10 bases, and 3 bases stayed unmatched. There are 14 residues in the CDR3. Germline CDR1 reads SGHKS; CDR2 reads YYEKEE (reference sequence). The CDR3 protein is CASSLGQGNSPLHF. The CDR3 DNA is TGTGCCAGCAGCTTGGGACAGGGGAACTCACCCCTCCACTTT. The whole variable domain, remainder taken from reference TRBV5-5 and TRBJ1-6, is DAGVTQSPTHLIKTRGQQVTLRCSPISGHKSVSWYQQVLGQGPQFIFQYYEKEERGRGNFPDRFSARQFPNYSSELNVNALLLGDSALYLCASSLGQGNSPLHFGNGTRLTVT.

This clone appeared a few times. The chain links TRBV14 to TRBJ1-1; the D gene is possibly TRBD1 (6 bases). The CDR3 covers 14 residues. With 3 bases removed from V and 6 bases from J, the gap between germline ends came to 14 bases. In germline, CDR1 is SGHDN, CDR2 FVKESK. In DNA form, the CDR3 reads TGTGCCAGCAGCCAGCAGGGGCCGGGCGCTGAAGCTTTCTTT. As protein: CASSQQGPGAEAFF. The variable domain in full, with the rest retrieved from reference TRBV14 and TRBJ1-1, is EAGVTQFPSHSVIEKGQTVTLRCDPISGHDNLYWYRRVMGKEIKFLLHFVKESKQDESGMPNNRFLAERTGGTYSTLKVQPAELEDSGVYFCASSQQGPGAEAFFGQGTRLTVV.

V is TRBV7-6 and J is TRBJ2-5, with TRBD1 as a possible D gene (5 bases). Germline CDR1 SGHVS, CDR2 FNYEAQ. The ends were cut back, 4 bases at V and 4 bases at J, with 13 bases in the middle. The CDR3 is made up of 14 amino acids. CDR3 loop: CASSSPTAGETQYF. Here the CDR3 DNA reads TGTGCCAGCAGCTCCCCGACAGCCGGAGAGACCCAGTACTTC.

To note about this clone: The identical CDR3 is also encoded by other nucleotide sequences in the sample. CDR3 DNA: TGCGCCAGCAGCTTAGACAGTTACAATGAGCAGTTCTTC. Residues: CASSLDSYNEQFF. The genes are TRBV5-1 and TRBJ2-1; tentatively, D is TRBD1 (5 bases). CDR1 is SGHRS and CDR2 is YFSETQ in the germline V gene. The CDR3 length is 13 residues. V dropped 2 bases and J dropped 4 bases, with 7 bases sitting between them.